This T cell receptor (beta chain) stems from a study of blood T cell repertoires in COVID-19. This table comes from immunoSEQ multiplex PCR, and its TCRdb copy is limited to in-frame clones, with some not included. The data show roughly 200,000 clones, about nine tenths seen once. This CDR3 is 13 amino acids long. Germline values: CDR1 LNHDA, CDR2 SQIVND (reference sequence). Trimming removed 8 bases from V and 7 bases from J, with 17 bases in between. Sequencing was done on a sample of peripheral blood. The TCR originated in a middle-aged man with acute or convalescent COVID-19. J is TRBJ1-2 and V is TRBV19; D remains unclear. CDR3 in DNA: TGTGCCAGTCTGCCGGGTGGCCTCGGTGGCTACACCTTC. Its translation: CASLPGGLGGYTF. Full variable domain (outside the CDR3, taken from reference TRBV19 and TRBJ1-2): DGGITQSPKYLFRKEGQNVTLSCEQNLNHDAMYWYRQDPGQGLRLIYYSQIVNDFQKGDIAEGYSVSREKKESFPLTVTSAQKNPTAFYLCASLPGGLGGYTFGSGTRLTVV.